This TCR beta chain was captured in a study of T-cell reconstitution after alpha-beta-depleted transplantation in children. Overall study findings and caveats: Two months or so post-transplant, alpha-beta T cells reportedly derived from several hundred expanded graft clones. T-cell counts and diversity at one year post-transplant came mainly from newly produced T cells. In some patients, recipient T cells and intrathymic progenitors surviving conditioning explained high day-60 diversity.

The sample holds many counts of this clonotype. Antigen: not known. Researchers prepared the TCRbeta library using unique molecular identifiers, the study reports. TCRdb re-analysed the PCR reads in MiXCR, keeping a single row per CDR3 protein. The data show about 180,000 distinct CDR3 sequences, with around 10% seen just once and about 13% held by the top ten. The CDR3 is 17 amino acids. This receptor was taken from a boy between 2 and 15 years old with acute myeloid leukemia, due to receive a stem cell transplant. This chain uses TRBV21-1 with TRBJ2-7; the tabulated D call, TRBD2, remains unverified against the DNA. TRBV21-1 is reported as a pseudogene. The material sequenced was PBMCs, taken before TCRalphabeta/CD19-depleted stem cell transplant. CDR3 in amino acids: CASSKVWDAGPSYEQYF. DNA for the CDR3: TGTGCCAGCAGCAAAGTGTGGGACGCGGGTCCCAGCTACGAGCAGTACTTC.